The next 10 T cell receptor beta chains were all read from a single sample in a study of human T cells and chemical hapten exposure. In TCRdb, the RACE reads were re-called with MiXCR into one record per CDR3 protein. The sample has over 150,000 distinct CDR3 sequences, about a quarter seen once. Noted time point: patch test 3, about 24 weeks after DPC sensitization. As for treatment: therapeutic diphenylcyclopropenone sensitization with weekly scalp DPC. This sample comprised whole blood, obtained in connection with sensitization to the hapten diphenylcyclopropenone (DPC). These TCRs come from a young woman with alopecia areata. Some clones in this sample may be carry-over from other donors' samples.

This clonotype occurred a few times. The chain employs TRBV11-3 and TRBJ2-7; 9 bases match TRBD2. Germline loops: CDR1 SGHNT, CDR2 YENEEA. The CDR3 length is 13 residues. The ends lost 8 bases at V and 5 bases at J; junction bases unmatched: 7. As DNA, the CDR3 is TGTGCCAGCCGCGGGGGGGCATTGGACGAGCAGTACTTC. It yields the protein CASRGGALDEQYF.

Ten or more counts support this clonotype. J is TRBJ2-7 and V is TRBV2, with a tentative D call TRBD2 (6 bases). Germline V gene lookup returns CDR1 SNHLY and CDR2 FYNNEI. The CDR3 covers 12 residues. Trimming removed 6 bases from V and 6 bases from J, with 12 bases in between. The chain's CDR3 is CASSVTGGEQYF. CDR3 nucleotide sequence: TGTGCCAGCAGCGTGACCGGGGGCGAGCAGTACTTC.

This clonotype turned up a few times. The gene calls are TRBV29-1 and TRBJ2-4; TRBD1 might be the D (6 bases). The CDR3 has 15 amino acids. V was pared by 0 bases and J by 1 base, with 10 bases between. The germline V gene has CDR1 SQVTM and CDR2 ANQGSEA. CDR3 sequence reads: CSVEDLRGAKNIQYF. DNA for the CDR3: TGCAGCGTTGAAGACCTCAGGGGTGCCAAAAACATTCAGTACTTC.

This clonotype was observed a few times. The chain uses TRBV19 and TRBJ2-1; D might be TRBD2 (6 bases). The CDR3 is 14 amino acids. Germline-derived CDR1 and CDR2 are LNHDA and SQIVND (reference sequence). V was shortened by 11 bases and J by 2 bases, with 16 bases between the two germline ends. This CDR3 reads CASNPGRTYNEQFF. DNA for the CDR3: TGTGCCTCCAACCCCGGGAGAACCTACAATGAGCAGTTCTTC.

This clonotype was found a few times. This rearrangement joins TRBV25-1 to TRBJ1-5; D possibly corresponds to TRBD1 (5 bases). Germline lookup yields CDR1 MGHDK and CDR2 SYGVNS. The CDR3 loop spans 13 amino acids. Trimming pared 4 bases from V and 7 bases from J, leaving 11 bases between. This CDR3 reads CASSAGGSQPQHF. The CDR3 DNA reads TGTGCCAGCAGTGCGGGGGGGAGCCAGCCCCAGCATTTT.

This chain uses TRBV7-2 with TRBJ2-6; 8 bases fit TRBD2. The trim removed 5 bases at V and 0 bases at J, leaving 9 bases unmatched. Germline CDR1 SGHTA, CDR2 FQGNSA. The CDR3 contains 18 residues. The CDR3 loop reads CASSRKERESSGANVLTF. CDR3 DNA: TGTGCCAGCAGCCGGAAGGAGCGGGAGAGCTCTGGGGCCAACGTCCTGACTTTC.

The chain links TRBV29-1 to TRBJ2-7; D perhaps matches TRBD1 (5 bases). CDR1 is SQVTM, CDR2 ANQGSEA, per germline. The CDR3 consists of 16 residues. The V end was cut by 2 bases, the J end by 1 base, with 18 bases between. Here the CDR3 DNA reads TGCAGCGTTGAATCCTCAGGGCTGGTTGGATCCTACGAGCAGTACTTC. This encodes CSVESSGLVGSYEQYF.

This chain links TRBV4-3 with TRBJ2-7; 11 bases agree with TRBD1. CDR3 length: 16 residues. With 0 bases clipped from V and 3 bases from J, the junction kept 4 bases outside the gene matches. Germline CDR1 is LGHNA and CDR2 is YSLEER. The CDR3 here is CASSQDFGTGGYEQYF. CDR3 nucleotide sequence: TGCGCCAGCAGCCAAGATTTCGGGACAGGGGGCTACGAGCAGTACTTC.

There are a few counts of this clonotype. One end of the junction is discordant with germline, which a read error may explain. The chain combines TRBV29-1 with TRBJ1-2, with D possibly being TRBD1 (5 bases). Germline CDR1 is SQVTM and CDR2 is ANQGSEA. The CDR3 spans 13 residues. In nucleotides, the CDR3 is TGCAGCTTTGAACTGGGGGCTAACTATGGCTACACCTTC. Encoded protein: CSFELGANYGYTF. The complete variable domain, with remaining parts taken from reference TRBV29-1 and TRBJ1-2, reads SAVISQKPSRDICQRGTSLTIQCQVDSQVTMMFWYRQQPGQSLTLIATANQGSEATYESGFVIDKFPISRPNLTFSTLTVSNMSPEDSSIYLCSFELGANYGYTFGSGTRLTVV.

The chain recombines TRBV29-1 with TRBJ1-2, with D tentatively TRBD1 (5 bases). The CDR3 spans 11 residues. Germline CDR1 SQVTM, CDR2 ANQGSEA. The V end lost 5 bases, the J end lost 4 bases, and 8 bases lay between the germline ends. As DNA, the CDR3 is TGCAGCGTTCCCCAGGGCTATGGCTACACCTTC. The encoded protein is CSVPQGYGYTF.